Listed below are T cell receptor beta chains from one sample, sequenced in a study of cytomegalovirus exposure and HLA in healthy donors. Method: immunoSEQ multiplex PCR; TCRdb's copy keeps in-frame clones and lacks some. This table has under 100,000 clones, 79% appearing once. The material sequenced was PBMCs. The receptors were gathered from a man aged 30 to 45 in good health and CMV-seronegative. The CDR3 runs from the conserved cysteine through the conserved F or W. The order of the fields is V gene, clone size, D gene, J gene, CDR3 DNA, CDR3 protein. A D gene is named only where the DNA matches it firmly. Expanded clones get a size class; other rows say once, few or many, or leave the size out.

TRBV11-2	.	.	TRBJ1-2	TGTGCCAGCAGCCCGATGGGGGGGCAAGATAACTATGGCTACACCTTC	CASSPMGGQDNYGYTF
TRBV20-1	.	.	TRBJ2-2	TGCAGTGCTAGTGGAGACAGAGAGCTGTTTTTT	CSASGDRELFF
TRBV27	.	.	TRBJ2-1	TGTGCCAGCAGTTTGGGGGCTTGGGATTTCGATGAGCAGTTCTTC	CASSLGAWDFDEQFF
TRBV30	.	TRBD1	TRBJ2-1	TGTGCCTGGAGCCATGGACAGGGACGAAGCAATGAGCAGTTCTTC	CAWSHGQGRSNEQFF
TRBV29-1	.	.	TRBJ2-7	TGCAGCTACAGGGACTCCTACGAGCAGTACTTC	CSYRDSYEQYF
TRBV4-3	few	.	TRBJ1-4	TGCGCCAGCAGCCAAGTTCTCGCAGCGCCAGGGCCTAATGAAAAACTGTTTTTT	CASSQVLAAPGPNEKLFF
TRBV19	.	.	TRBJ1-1	TGTGCCAGTATACAGGGACAAGCTTTCTTT	CASIQGQAFF
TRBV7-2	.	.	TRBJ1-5	TGTGCCAGCAGCTTCGGGGGGTCGGGGCAGCCCCAGCATTTT	CASSFGGSGQPQHF
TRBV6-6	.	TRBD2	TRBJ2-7	TGTGCCAGCAGCCCTAGCGGGACGCTTAGCTCCTACGAGCAGTACTTC	CASSPSGTLSSYEQYF
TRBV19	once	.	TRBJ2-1	TGTGCCAGTAGTATAGTGGCGGCGTCCGGAGAGCAGTTCTTC	CASSIVAASGEQFF
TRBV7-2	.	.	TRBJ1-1	TGTGCCAGCACCCTTCCGGGGAGGGAAGCTTTCTTT	CASTLPGREAFF
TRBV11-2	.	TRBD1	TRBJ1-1	TGTGCCAGCAGCTTAGGGGGACAGGGGCACCCTGAAGCTTTCTTT	CASSLGGQGHPEAFF
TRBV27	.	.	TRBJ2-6	TGTGCCAGCAGTTTAGGGGGCAGGGAATCCTCTGGGGCCAACGTCCTGACTTTC	CASSLGGRESSGANVLTF